This TCR beta chain was recorded in a study of liver allograft versus peripheral blood T cells. Across the study: Recipients' peripheral blood served as the comparator for T cell receptor repertoires in transplanted livers.

General study points: Intragraft T cell receptor repertoires of liver allografts were reportedly distinct from those in peripheral blood.

This clonotype came up many times. Its antigen is still unknown. TCRdb re-derived calls from the reads in MiXCR, one entry per CDR3 protein. This sample carries roughly 10,000 distinct CDR3 sequences, 18% of them seen once, and the ten largest clones take around 1.2%. This clonotype was obtained from a human patient who had a liver transplant. Some of the T cells may derive from the graft donor.

The CDR3 DNA reads as TGTGCCACCAGCAGGGCGGGGGAGAGAAATGGCTACACCTTC. It encodes CATSRAGERNGYTF. This rearrangement joins TRBV15 to TRBJ1-2, with D maybe TRBD1 (5 bases). V lost 3 bases to trimming and J lost 6 bases, with 14 bases between them. CDR1 LNHNV and CDR2 YYDKDF come from the germline V gene (reference sequence). CDR3 length: 14 residues. The entire variable domain, with the rest obtained from reference TRBV15 and TRBJ1-2, is as follows: DAMVIQNPRYQVTQFGKPVTLSCSQTLNHNVMYWYQQKSSQAPKLLFHYYDKDFNNEADTPDNFQSRRPNTSFCFLDIRSPGLGDTAMYLCATSRAGERNGYTFGSGTRLTVV.